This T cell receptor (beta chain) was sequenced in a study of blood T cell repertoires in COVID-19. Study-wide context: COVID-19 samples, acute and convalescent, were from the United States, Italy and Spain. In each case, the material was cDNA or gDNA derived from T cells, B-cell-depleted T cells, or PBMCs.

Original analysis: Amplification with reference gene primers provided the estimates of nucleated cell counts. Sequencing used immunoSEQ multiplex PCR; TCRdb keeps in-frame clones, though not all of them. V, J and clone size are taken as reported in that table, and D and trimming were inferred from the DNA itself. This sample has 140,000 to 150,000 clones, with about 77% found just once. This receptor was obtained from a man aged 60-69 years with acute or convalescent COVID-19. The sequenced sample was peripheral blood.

The CDR3 nucleotides read TGTGCCATCAGTGGGGGCGGCGGCTATGGCTACACCTTC. It is translated as CAISGGGGYGYTF. This chain uses TRBV10-3 with TRBJ1-2; TRBD1 might be the D (5 bases). The CDR3 length is 13 residues. V gave up 4 bases and J gave up 4 bases, with 10 bases separating them. Germline assignment: CDR1 ENHRY and CDR2 SYGVKD.